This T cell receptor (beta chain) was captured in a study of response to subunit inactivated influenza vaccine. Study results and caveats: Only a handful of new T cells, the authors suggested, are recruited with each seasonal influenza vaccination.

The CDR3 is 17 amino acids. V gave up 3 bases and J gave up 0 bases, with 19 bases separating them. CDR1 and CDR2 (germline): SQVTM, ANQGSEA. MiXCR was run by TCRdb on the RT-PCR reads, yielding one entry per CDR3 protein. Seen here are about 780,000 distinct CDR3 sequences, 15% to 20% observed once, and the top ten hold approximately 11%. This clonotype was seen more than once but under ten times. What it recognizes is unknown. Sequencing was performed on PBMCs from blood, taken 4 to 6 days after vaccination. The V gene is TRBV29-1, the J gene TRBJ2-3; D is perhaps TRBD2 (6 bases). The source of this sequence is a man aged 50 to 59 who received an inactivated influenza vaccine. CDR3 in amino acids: CSVEEGTAASSTDTQYF. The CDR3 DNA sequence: TGCAGCGTTGAGGAGGGGACTGCCGCCTCTAGCACAGATACGCAGTATTTT.